This entry lists 30 T cell receptor beta chains sequenced from one sample in a study of T-cell memory formation after mild COVID-19. TCRdb itself ran the 5' RACE reads through MiXCR, one entry per CDR3 protein. The table records 400,000 or so distinct CDR3 sequences, 20% of them present only once. The material sequenced was PBMCs or a T cell subset sorted from them (not recorded which). These receptors were obtained from an adult woman who had mild COVID-19 (a few samples of this study predate the infection). Cell type and time point are not known.

V and J are TRBV9 and TRBJ2-1, with 7 bases lining up with TRBD2. Germline CDR1 reads SGDLS; CDR2 reads YYNGEE. V lost 4 bases to trimming and J lost 6 bases; unmatched junction nucleotides: 10. This CDR3 is built from 15 residues. The CDR3, as DNA: TGTGCCAGCAGCCTCCGGGTGGGGGGGATCAATGAGCAGTTCTTC. Its protein product is CASSLRVGGINEQFF.

This clonotype was counted ten times or more. This chain links TRBV21-1 with TRBJ2-5; the table assigns TRBD1, which was not confirmed against the DNA. TRBV21-1 is a pseudogene segment. This CDR3 has 18 amino acids. The CDR3 reads CASSKSNRTGEKRETQYF. In DNA form, the CDR3 reads TGTGCCAGCAGCAAATCCAATCGGACAGGGGAAAAGCGAGAGACCCAGTACTTC.

The rearrangement uses TRBV5-1 and TRBJ1-6; a possible D gene is TRBD1 (6 bases). Deletions cut 5 bases from V and 7 bases from J, with 16 bases between. The germline CDR1 and CDR2 sequences are SGHRS and YFSETQ. This CDR3 comprises 15 residues. The CDR3 is CASRPPGAQNSPLHF. CDR3 bases: TGCGCCAGCAGACCTCCGGGGGCGCAAAATTCACCCCTCCACTTT.

The chain uses TRBV6-1 and TRBJ2-4; D may be TRBD1 (8 bases). The CDR3 is 17 residues long. Germline V lookup: CDR1 MNHNS, CDR2 SASEGT. The V and J ends lost 8 bases and 3 bases respectively, with 23 bases between them. The CDR3 loop is CASPPRGRGFDKNIQYF. CDR3 sequence (DNA): TGTGCCAGCCCTCCCAGGGGGCGGGGGTTCGACAAAAACATTCAGTACTTC.

This clonotype has only a few counts. The chain couples TRBV5-1 to TRBJ1-1; 11 positions match TRBD1. This CDR3 is built from 15 residues. V lost 1 base to trimming and J lost 4 bases; unmatched junction nucleotides: 3. Per germline, CDR1 SGHRS and CDR2 YFSETQ. The CDR3 DNA reads as TGCGCCAGCAGCTTGACCGGGACAGGGGGCACTGAAGCTTTCTTT. It translates to CASSLTGTGGTEAFF.

The chain has TRBV6-5 and TRBJ2-6; D unclear. Deletions cut 0 bases from V and 4 bases from J, with 10 bases between. The CDR3 loop spans 16 amino acids. CDR1 is MNHEY, CDR2 SVGAGI, per germline. The chain's CDR3 is CASSYSIPPGANVLTF. The DNA for the CDR3 is TGTGCCAGCAGTTACTCGATTCCCCCCGGGGCCAACGTCCTGACTTTC.

V gene TRBV12-3 or TRBV12-4 combines with J gene TRBJ1-3; no clear D. The CDR3 totals 15 residues. Trimming took 6 bases from V and 0 from J, leaving 12 bases between them. The CDR3 bases are TGTGCCAGCAGAGATGGGGATTCCTCTGGAAACACCATATATTTT. Protein: CASRDGDSSGNTIYF.

This clonotype has only a few counts. The chain couples TRBV29-1 to TRBJ2-7, with no clear D. V was cut by 5 bases and J by 2 bases, with 10 bases left in between. The CDR3 spans 12 residues. Germline V CDR1 and CDR2: SQVTM, ANQGSEA. CDR3 sequence (DNA): TGCAGCGTTAAAGGCAAGACCTACGAGCAGTACTTC. It translates to CSVKGKTYEQYF.

This clonotype was found a few times. This rearrangement joins TRBV20-1 to TRBJ1-2; D is uncertain. CDR1 and CDR2 (germline): DFQATT, SNEGSKA (reference sequence). This CDR3 is 13 amino acids long. Trimming cost V 3 bases and J 4 bases, with 12 bases left between them. The CDR3 coding sequence is TGCAGTGCTAGCGCGCCAGGTTCCTATGGCTACACCTTC. Its translation: CSASAPGSYGYTF.

This chain joins TRBV10-3 and TRBJ2-7; possibly TRBD1 or TRBD2 for D (6 bases each). Germline CDR1 reads ENHRY; CDR2 reads SYGVKD. V dropped 10 bases and J dropped 2 bases, with 12 bases sitting between them. This CDR3 has 12 amino acids. As DNA, the CDR3 is TGTGCCACCGGGGGCAGGCCCTACGAGCAGTACTTC. This encodes CATGGRPYEQYF.

A few counts support this clonotype. The V call is TRBV12-3 or TRBV12-4, the J call TRBJ1-1; no firm D call. This CDR3 has 13 amino acids. Trimming removed 2 bases from V and 6 bases from J, with 10 bases in between. CDR3 nucleotides: TGTGCCAGCAGTTTAATGCTCGGGTCTGAAGCTTTCTTT. As protein: CASSLMLGSEAFF.

The sample holds a few counts of this clonotype. The CDR3 sequence: CASSQGTEQETQYF. Here the CDR3 DNA reads TGTGCCAGCAGCCAAGGGACAGAACAAGAGACCCAGTACTTC. The V call is TRBV4-2, the J call TRBJ2-5, with D possibly being TRBD1 (6 bases). Between the trimmed V and J ends, which lost 1 base and 2 bases, there was a span of 8 bases. The germline gives CDR1 LGHNA, CDR2 YNFKEQ. The CDR3 consists of 14 residues.

The V call is TRBV28, the J call TRBJ2-7; 13 nucleotides agree with TRBD2. The CDR3 extends over 15 amino acids. Germline CDR1 MDHEN, CDR2 SYDVKM. The V segment lost 5 bases and the J segment 4 bases; nucleotides outside the gene matches: 5. In DNA, the CDR3 is TGTGCCAGCAGTCTCCGGACTAGCGGGAGATACGAGCAGTACTTC. This gives the protein CASSLRTSGRYEQYF.

The rearrangement links TRBV24-1 to TRBJ1-2; maybe TRBD1 (6 bases). The CDR3 contains 15 residues. The germline V gene has CDR1 KGHDR and CDR2 SFDVKD. With 0 bases removed from V and 6 bases from J, the gap between germline ends came to 13 bases. CDR3 nucleotides: TGTGCCACCAGTGATTTGATGGGGGGCAGGGATGGCTACACCTTC. Its protein is CATSDLMGGRDGYTF.

Worth noting for this clonotype: At one boundary the junction diverges from the germline segment, which might be a read error. In nucleotides, the CDR3 is TGTGCGAGCAGCGCCTGGGACAGGGGTTACTATGGCTACACCTTC. This gives the protein CASSAWDRGYYGYTF. The chain uses TRBV7-2 and TRBJ1-2; 10 nucleotides align to TRBD1. This CDR3 has 15 amino acids. Germline lookup yields CDR1 SGHTA and CDR2 FQGNSA. Supplemented by reference TRBV7-2 and TRBJ1-2, the full variable domain reads GAGVSQSPSNKVTEKGKDVELRCDPISGHTALYWYRQSLGQGLEFLIYFQGNSAPDKSGLPSDRFSAERTGGSVSTLTIQRTQQEDSAVYLCASSAWDRGYYGYTFGSGTRLTVV.

This clonotype turned up a few times. The genes are TRBV24-1 and TRBJ2-7, with TRBD2 as a possible D gene (6 bases). CDR1 is KGHDR, CDR2 SFDVKD, per germline. The CDR3 has 14 amino acids. Trimming removed 5 bases at V and 5 bases at J, with 15 bases between. The CDR3 loop is CATSAGRDRDEQYF. CDR3 DNA sequence: TGTGCCACCAGTGCTGGGCGGGATCGGGACGAGCAGTACTTC.

This clonotype was counted between two and nine times. The chain has TRBV29-1 and TRBJ2-7; a weak D match, TRBD1 (6 bases). Germline values: CDR1 SQVTM, CDR2 ANQGSEA. Trimming cost V 6 bases and J 2 bases, with 14 bases left between them. The CDR3 is made up of 13 amino acids. The CDR3 here is CSVFRTETYEQYF. CDR3 bases: TGCAGCGTCTTCCGGACAGAAACCTACGAGCAGTACTTC.

V usage is TRBV12-3 or TRBV12-4 and J usage is TRBJ2-3, with 9 bases fitting TRBD2. After removal of 5 bases from V and 2 bases from J, the junction contained 8 bases not matched to a gene. The CDR3 spans 16 residues. CDR3 sequence (DNA): TGTGCCAGCAGTCGTCGCGGGGGGGCCGCCACAGATACGCAGTATTTT. Amino acids: CASSRRGGAATDTQYF.

The chain's CDR3 is CASSAGGPNTGELFF. In DNA, the CDR3 is TGTGCCAGCAGCGCAGGGGGCCCGAACACCGGGGAGCTGTTTTTT. The chain links TRBV9 to TRBJ2-2; the match to TRBD1 covers 8 bases. V was clipped by 3 bases and J by 0 bases; unmatched bases: 1. The CDR3 spans 15 residues. The germline V gene has CDR1 SGDLS and CDR2 YYNGEE.

This clonotype has more than one count but fewer than ten. This sequence joins TRBV2 and TRBJ2-4, with a possible D match to TRBD1 (5 bases). Germline V lookup: CDR1 SNHLY, CDR2 FYNNEI. The ends were cut back, 4 bases at V and 0 bases at J, with 16 bases in the middle. This CDR3 is 17 amino acids long. Here the CDR3 reads CASSAGRMGLAKNIQYF. The CDR3 region has the DNA TGTGCCAGCAGTGCCGGAAGGATGGGGCTAGCCAAAAACATTCAGTACTTC.

This clonotype was detected only a few times. This chain connects TRBV7-2 to TRBJ2-5, with 7 positions matching TRBD2. CDR3 size: 15 residues. Trimming at V came to 8 bases and at J to 1 base, leaving 10 bases not matched to a gene. Germline CDR1 SGHTA, CDR2 FQGNSA. Here the CDR3 DNA reads TGTGCCAGCGTGGCTAGCGGTTTGGCCCAAGAGACCCAGTACTTC. Translated: CASVASGLAQETQYF.

This clonotype turned up a few times. The chain combines TRBV6-4 with TRBJ2-6; D possibly corresponds to TRBD1 (6 bases). The germline V and J ends were trimmed by 0 bases and 4 bases, with 10 bases remaining between them. The length of the CDR3 is 16 residues. Germline V gene lookup returns CDR1 MRHNA and CDR2 SNTAGT. The CDR3 loop reads CASSDSGAGGANVLTF. CDR3 sequence (DNA): TGTGCCAGCAGTGACTCGGGGGCCGGAGGGGCCAACGTCCTGACTTTC.

The chain links TRBV7-9 to TRBJ1-1, with a possible D match to TRBD1 (6 bases). CDR1 is SEHNR, CDR2 FQNEAQ, per germline (reference sequence). The germline V and J ends were trimmed by 4 bases and 1 base, with 13 bases remaining between them. The CDR3 is 15 residues long. CDR3 coding DNA: TGTGCCAGCAGCTCGAACAGGGATACGAACACTGAAGCTTTCTTT. It encodes CASSSNRDTNTEAFF.

This clonotype was observed a single time. The rearrangement uses TRBV7-9 and TRBJ2-4; 8 nucleotides match TRBD1. V trimming: 2 bases; J trimming: 9 bases; junction bases outside the gene matches: 6. Germline-derived CDR1 and CDR2 are SEHNR and FQNEAQ (reference sequence). This CDR3 region has 14 residues. CDR3 DNA: TGTGCCAGCAGCTTATCGGACAGGGTAGGCATTCAGTACTTC. Protein product: CASSLSDRVGIQYF.

This clonotype was seen a handful of times. The V and J genes are TRBV12-3 or TRBV12-4 and TRBJ1-4; the D gene is possibly TRBD1 (6 bases). This CDR3 is built from 19 residues. Trimming shortened V by 3 bases and J by 3 bases, and 23 bases separated the two germline ends. CDR3 region: CASSFPQGYHGAANEKLFF. CDR3 bases: TGTGCCAGCAGTTTCCCACAGGGCTACCACGGAGCGGCTAATGAAAAACTGTTTTTT.

This chain joins TRBV7-9 and TRBJ2-2; D might be TRBD1 or TRBD2, each matching 7 bases. CDR3 length equals 15 residues. V was clipped by 5 bases and J by 3 bases, with 13 bases between them. In germline, CDR1 is SEHNR, CDR2 FQNEAQ (reference sequence). The CDR3 DNA reads as TGTGCCAGCAGCCCGACAGGGAGGGACACCGGGGAGCTGTTTTTT. Translating it yields CASSPTGRDTGELFF.

In this sample, this clonotype turned up a few times. The chain is built from TRBV12-3 or TRBV12-4 and TRBJ2-1; the match to TRBD2 covers 13 bases. V lost 2 bases, J lost 4 bases, and 11 bases stayed unmatched. This CDR3 contains 19 residues. The CDR3 loop is CASSLRVGLAGLGYNEQFF. Here the CDR3 DNA reads TGTGCCAGCAGTTTAAGAGTGGGACTAGCGGGACTCGGATACAATGAGCAGTTCTTC.

This clonotype has more than one count but fewer than ten. The rearrangement uses TRBV7-3 and TRBJ2-5; D not resolved. This CDR3 contains 10 residues. V was trimmed by 7 bases and J by 3 bases, leaving 3 bases between them. CDR1 and CDR2 from the germline V gene are SGHTA and FQGTGA. The CDR3 reads CASIKETQYF. The CDR3 DNA reads TGTGCCAGCATCAAAGAGACCCAGTACTTC. The whole variable domain, remainder taken from reference TRBV7-3 and TRBJ2-5, is GAGVSQTPSNKVTEKGKYVELRCDPISGHTALYWYRQSLGQGPEFLIYFQGTGAADDSGLPNDRFFAVRPEGSVSTLKIQRTERGDSAVYLCASIKETQYFGPGTRLLVL.

There are a few counts of this clonotype. This chain joins TRBV20-1 and TRBJ2-7; the match to TRBD1 covers 7 bases. V shed 0 bases, J shed 5 bases, and the junction held 7 bases outside the gene matches. The CDR3 consists of 14 residues. Germline values: CDR1 DFQATT, CDR2 SNEGSKA (reference sequence). CDR3 DNA sequence: TGCAGTGCTAGAGATCCGGCAGGGGGAAACGAGCAGTACTTC. It yields the protein CSARDPAGGNEQYF.

This clonotype has a handful of counts. The chain couples TRBV7-2 to TRBJ1-1, with 10 bases aligning to TRBD1. CDR1 and CDR2 from the germline V gene are SGHTA and FQGNSA. Trimming removed 2 bases from V and 10 bases from J; junction bases left unmatched: 10. This CDR3 has 15 amino acids. The CDR3 DNA is TGTGCCAGCAGCTTATGGGACAGGGGAGGTCATCGAGCTTTCTTT. Translation gives CASSLWDRGGHRAFF.